The rows below give T cell receptor beta chains drawn from one sample of a study of CD8 T cells in ankylosing spondylitis. Each CDR3 protein gets one entry after TCRdb re-called the 5' RACE reads with MiXCR. The sample shows 250,000 to 350,000 distinct CDR3 sequences, around 20% of them seen only once. The sample consisted of blood, either unsorted or a sorted T cell fraction (not recorded which). The receptor set was obtained from a male donor with ankylosing spondylitis or in good health (not recorded which). CDR3s include the opening cysteine and the closing phenylalanine or tryptophan. The order of the fields is D gene, clone size, V gene, J gene, CDR3 DNA, CDR3 protein. A D gene is named only where the DNA matches it firmly. Expanded clones get a size class; other rows say once, few or many, or leave the size out.

d_call: TRBD1
clone_size: -
v_call: TRBV6-2/TRBV6-3
j_call: TRBJ1-1
cdr3_nt: TGTGCCAGCAGTCAGACAGGGGGCCGGGGCACTGAAGCTTTCTTT
cdr3_aa: CASSQTGGRGTEAFF

d_call: -
clone_size: -
v_call: TRBV20-1
j_call: TRBJ2-3
cdr3_nt: TGCAGTGCTAGAGATGTGACAGATACGCAGTATTTT
cdr3_aa: CSARDVTDTQYF

d_call: -
clone_size: few
v_call: TRBV12-3/TRBV12-4
j_call: TRBJ2-5
cdr3_nt: TGTGCCAGCAGTGAGGGAGGGGGCTGGGAGACCCAGTACTTC
cdr3_aa: CASSEGGGWETQYF

d_call: TRBD1
clone_size: few
v_call: TRBV2
j_call: TRBJ1-5
cdr3_nt: TGTGCCAGCAAAGCCGGGACAGGGTTCGGCAATCAGCCCCAGCATTTT
cdr3_aa: CASKAGTGFGNQPQHF

d_call: TRBD2
clone_size: -
v_call: TRBV7-2
j_call: TRBJ2-1
cdr3_nt: TGTGCCAGCAGCTTAAGCGGGGGGGCGGATGAGCAGTTCTTC
cdr3_aa: CASSLSGGADEQFF

d_call: -
clone_size: many
v_call: TRBV27
j_call: TRBJ2-1
cdr3_nt: TGTGCCAGCAGCGACAGCTACAATGAGCAGTTCTTC
cdr3_aa: CASSDSYNEQFF

d_call: -
clone_size: few
v_call: TRBV10-1
j_call: TRBJ2-1
cdr3_nt: TGCGCCAGCAGTGAGTCACAGCTAAACAATGAGCAGTTCTTC
cdr3_aa: CASSESQLNNEQFF

d_call: -
clone_size: few
v_call: TRBV5-1
j_call: TRBJ2-5
cdr3_nt: TGCGCCAGCAGCCAACAGGTATTGGGGCGCCAAGAGACCCAGTACTTC
cdr3_aa: CASSQQVLGRQETQYF

d_call: -
clone_size: -
v_call: TRBV12-3/TRBV12-4
j_call: TRBJ1-4
cdr3_nt: TGTGCCAGCAGTTTTTTCTCGGAGGGGGAAAAACTGTTTTTT
cdr3_aa: CASSFFSEGEKLFF

d_call: -
clone_size: many
v_call: TRBV27
j_call: TRBJ2-1
cdr3_nt: TGTGCCAGCAGTTTATACAGCCGGAATGAGCAGTTCTTC
cdr3_aa: CASSLYSRNEQFF

d_call: TRBD2
clone_size: few
v_call: TRBV5-1
j_call: TRBJ2-1
cdr3_nt: TGCGCCAGCAGCTTGCTAGCGGGAACGAACAATGAGCAGTTCTTC
cdr3_aa: CASSLLAGTNNEQFF

d_call: TRBD1
clone_size: -
v_call: TRBV25-1
j_call: TRBJ2-2
cdr3_nt: TGTGCCAGCAGTGAGGCCGGGACAGGGCTCGGCGGCACCGGGGAGCTGTTTTTT
cdr3_aa: CASSEAGTGLGGTGELFF

d_call: -
clone_size: -
v_call: TRBV14
j_call: TRBJ2-5
cdr3_nt: TGTGCCAGCAGCCAAGATCGGCAGGGGTGGGACACCCAGTACTTC
cdr3_aa: CASSQDRQGWDTQYF

d_call: TRBD2
clone_size: few
v_call: TRBV6-1
j_call: TRBJ2-3
cdr3_nt: TGTGCCAGCAGCCTTACACCGGGACTAGGAAGAGCAGATACGCAGTATTTT
cdr3_aa: CASSLTPGLGRADTQYF

d_call: TRBD2
clone_size: -
v_call: TRBV29-1
j_call: TRBJ2-1
cdr3_nt: TGCAGCGCACAAGGACTAGCGGGAGGGGAGAGCTCCTACAATGAGCAGTTCTTC
cdr3_aa: CSAQGLAGGESSYNEQFF

d_call: TRBD1
clone_size: few
v_call: TRBV3-1
j_call: TRBJ2-3
cdr3_nt: TGTGCCACTCGACAGGGGGCCTCAGATACGCAGTATTTT
cdr3_aa: CATRQGASDTQYF

d_call: -
clone_size: many
v_call: TRBV24-1
j_call: TRBJ2-1
cdr3_nt: TGTGCCACCAGTGCAGGATACAATGAGCAGTTCTTC
cdr3_aa: CATSAGYNEQFF

d_call: -
clone_size: -
v_call: TRBV29-1
j_call: TRBJ2-2
cdr3_nt: TGCAGCGCCGGGACGGCGAACACCGGGGAGCTGTTTTTT
cdr3_aa: CSAGTANTGELFF

d_call: -
clone_size: -
v_call: TRBV9
j_call: TRBJ2-3
cdr3_nt: TGTGCCAGCAGCGTAGTGGGACTCCGCACAGATACGCAGTATTTT
cdr3_aa: CASSVVGLRTDTQYF

d_call: -
clone_size: few
v_call: TRBV3-1
j_call: TRBJ2-2
cdr3_nt: TGTGCCAGCAGCCAACGCCCGAGGAACACCGGGGAGCTGTTTTTT
cdr3_aa: CASSQRPRNTGELFF

d_call: -
clone_size: few
v_call: TRBV20-1
j_call: TRBJ2-5
cdr3_nt: TGCAGTGCTAGAGGGTCAGGGTGGCTGGAGACCCAGTACTTC
cdr3_aa: CSARGSGWLETQYF

d_call: -
clone_size: -
v_call: TRBV12-3/TRBV12-4
j_call: TRBJ2-6
cdr3_nt: TGTGCCAGCAGTTTCTCCTCTGGGGCCAACGTCCTGACTTTC
cdr3_aa: CASSFSSGANVLTF

d_call: -
clone_size: -
v_call: TRBV4-2
j_call: TRBJ1-5
cdr3_nt: TGTGCCAGCAGCCAGACGGAGAATCAGCCCCAGCATTTT
cdr3_aa: CASSQTENQPQHF

d_call: TRBD1
clone_size: -
v_call: TRBV9
j_call: TRBJ2-3
cdr3_nt: TGTGCCAGCAGCGTACGCCAGGGGGTGACAGATACGCAGTATTTT
cdr3_aa: CASSVRQGVTDTQYF

d_call: -
clone_size: many
v_call: TRBV20-1
j_call: TRBJ1-2
cdr3_nt: TGCAGTGCTAGAGATTATACGTACGGCTACACCTTC
cdr3_aa: CSARDYTYGYTF